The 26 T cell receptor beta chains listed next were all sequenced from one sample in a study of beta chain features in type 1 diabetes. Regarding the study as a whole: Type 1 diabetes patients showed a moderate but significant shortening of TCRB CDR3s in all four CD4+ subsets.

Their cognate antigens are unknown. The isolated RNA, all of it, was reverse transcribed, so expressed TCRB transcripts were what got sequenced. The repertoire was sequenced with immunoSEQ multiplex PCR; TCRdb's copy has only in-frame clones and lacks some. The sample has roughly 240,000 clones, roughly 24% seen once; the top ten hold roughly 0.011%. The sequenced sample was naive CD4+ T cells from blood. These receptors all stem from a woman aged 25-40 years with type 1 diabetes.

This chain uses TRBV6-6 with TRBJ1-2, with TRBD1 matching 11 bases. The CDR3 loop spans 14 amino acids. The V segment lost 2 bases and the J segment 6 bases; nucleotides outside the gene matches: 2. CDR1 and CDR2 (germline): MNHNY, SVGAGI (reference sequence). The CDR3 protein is CASSYGQGAHGYTF. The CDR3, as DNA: TGTGCCAGCAGTTACGGACAGGGGGCCCATGGCTACACCTTC.

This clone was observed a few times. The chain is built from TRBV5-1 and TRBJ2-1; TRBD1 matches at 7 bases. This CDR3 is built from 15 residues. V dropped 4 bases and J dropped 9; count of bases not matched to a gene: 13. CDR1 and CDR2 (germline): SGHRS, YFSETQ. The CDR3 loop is CASSLATGPSTEQFF. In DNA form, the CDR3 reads TGCGCCAGCAGCCTTGCGACAGGGCCGTCTACTGAGCAGTTCTTC. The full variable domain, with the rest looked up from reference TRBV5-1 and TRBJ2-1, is KAGVTQTPRYLIKTRGQQVTLSCSPISGHRSVSWYQQTPGQGLQFLFEYFSETQRNKGNFPGRFSGRQFSNSRSEMNVSTLELGDSALYLCASSLATGPSTEQFFGPGTRLTVL.

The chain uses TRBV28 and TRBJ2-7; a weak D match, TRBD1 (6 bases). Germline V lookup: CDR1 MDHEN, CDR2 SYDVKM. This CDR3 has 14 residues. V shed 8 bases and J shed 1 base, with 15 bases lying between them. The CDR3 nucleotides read TGTGCCAGCCGACCTGGGCAGGGGTCCTACGAGCAGTACTTC. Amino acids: CASRPGQGSYEQYF.

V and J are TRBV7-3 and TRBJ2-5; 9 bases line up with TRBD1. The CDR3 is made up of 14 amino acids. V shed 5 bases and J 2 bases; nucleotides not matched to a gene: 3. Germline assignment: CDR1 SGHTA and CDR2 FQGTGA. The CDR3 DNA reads TGTGCCAGCAGCCAACAGGGGGCACAAGAGACCCAGTACTTC. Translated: CASSQQGAQETQYF.

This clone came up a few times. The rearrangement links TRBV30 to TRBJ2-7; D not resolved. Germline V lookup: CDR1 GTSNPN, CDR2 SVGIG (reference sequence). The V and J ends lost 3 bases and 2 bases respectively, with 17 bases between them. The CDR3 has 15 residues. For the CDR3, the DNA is TGTGCCTGGAGATTCGACAAGTATGTTACCTACGAGCAGTACTTC. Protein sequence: CAWRFDKYVTYEQYF.

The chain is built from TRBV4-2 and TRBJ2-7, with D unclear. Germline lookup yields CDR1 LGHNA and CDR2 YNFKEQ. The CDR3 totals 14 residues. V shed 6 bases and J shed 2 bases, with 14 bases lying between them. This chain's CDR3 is CASRTRSGPYEQYF. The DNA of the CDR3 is TGTGCCAGCAGAACACGATCGGGTCCCTACGAGCAGTACTTC.

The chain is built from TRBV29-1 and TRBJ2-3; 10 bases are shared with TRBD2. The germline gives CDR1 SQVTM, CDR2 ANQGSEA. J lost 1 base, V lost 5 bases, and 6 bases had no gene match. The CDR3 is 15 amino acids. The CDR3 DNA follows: TGCAGCGTTTCCCCCGGGACTAGCGGCACAGATACGCAGTATTTT. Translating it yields CSVSPGTSGTDTQYF.

The CDR3 DNA is TGCGCCAGCAGCTTGTTCCTAGCGGGAAGTGAGCAGTACTTC. It encodes CASSLFLAGSEQYF. The chain joins TRBV5-1 to TRBJ2-7, with 9 bases identical to TRBD2. V lost 1 base to trimming and J lost 7 bases; unmatched junction nucleotides: 6. Germline V gene lookup returns CDR1 SGHRS and CDR2 YFSETQ. The CDR3 loop spans 14 amino acids.

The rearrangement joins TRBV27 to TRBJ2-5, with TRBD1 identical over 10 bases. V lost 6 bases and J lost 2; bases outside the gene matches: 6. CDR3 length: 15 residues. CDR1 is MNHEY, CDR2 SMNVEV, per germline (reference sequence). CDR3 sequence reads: CASSNRDRGQETQYF. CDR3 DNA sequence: TGTGCCAGCAGCAACCGGGACAGGGGTCAAGAGACCCAGTACTTC.

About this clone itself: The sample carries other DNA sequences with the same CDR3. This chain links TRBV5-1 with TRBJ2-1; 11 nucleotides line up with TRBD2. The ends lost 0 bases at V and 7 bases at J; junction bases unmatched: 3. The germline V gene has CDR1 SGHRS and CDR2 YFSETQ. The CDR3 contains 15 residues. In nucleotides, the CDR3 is TGCGCCAGCAGCTTGGTACTAGCGGGAGTTAATGAGCAGTTCTTC. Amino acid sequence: CASSLVLAGVNEQFF. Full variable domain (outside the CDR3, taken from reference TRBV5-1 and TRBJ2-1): KAGVTQTPRYLIKTRGQQVTLSCSPISGHRSVSWYQQTPGQGLQFLFEYFSETQRNKGNFPGRFSGRQFSNSRSEMNVSTLELGDSALYLCASSLVLAGVNEQFFGPGTRLTVL.

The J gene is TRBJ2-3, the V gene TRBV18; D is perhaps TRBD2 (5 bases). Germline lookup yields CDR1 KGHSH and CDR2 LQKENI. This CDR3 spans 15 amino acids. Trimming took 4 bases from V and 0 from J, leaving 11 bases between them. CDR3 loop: CASSQSRTSTDTQYF. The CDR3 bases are TGTGCCAGCTCACAGTCGCGGACTAGCACAGATACGCAGTATTTT.

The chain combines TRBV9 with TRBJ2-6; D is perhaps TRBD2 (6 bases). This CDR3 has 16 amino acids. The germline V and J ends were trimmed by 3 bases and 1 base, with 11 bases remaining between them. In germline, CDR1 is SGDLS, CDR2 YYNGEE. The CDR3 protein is CASSAGGRSGANVLTF. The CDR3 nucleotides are TGTGCCAGCAGCGCAGGAGGGAGATCTGGGGCCAACGTCCTGACTTTC.

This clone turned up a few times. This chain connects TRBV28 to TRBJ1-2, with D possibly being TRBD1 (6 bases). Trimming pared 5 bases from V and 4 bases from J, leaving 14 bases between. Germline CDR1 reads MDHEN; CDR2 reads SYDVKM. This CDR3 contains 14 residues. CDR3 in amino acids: CASSLTGIGYGYTF. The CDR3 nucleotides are TGTGCCAGCAGTCTTACAGGGATTGGCTATGGCTACACCTTC.

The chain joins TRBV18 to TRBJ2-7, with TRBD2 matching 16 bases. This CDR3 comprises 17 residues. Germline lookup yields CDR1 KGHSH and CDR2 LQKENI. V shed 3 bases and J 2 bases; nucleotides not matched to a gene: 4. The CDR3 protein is CASSPPGLAGGTYEQYF. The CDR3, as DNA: TGTGCCAGCTCACCGCCGGGACTAGCGGGAGGGACCTACGAGCAGTACTTC.

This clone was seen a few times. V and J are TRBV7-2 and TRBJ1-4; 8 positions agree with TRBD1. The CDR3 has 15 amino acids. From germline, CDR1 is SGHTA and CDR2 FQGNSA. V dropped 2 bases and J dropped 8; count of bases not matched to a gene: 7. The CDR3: CASSLQVDRGEKLFF. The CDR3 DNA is TGTGCCAGCAGCTTACAGGTTGACAGGGGAGAAAAACTGTTTTTT.

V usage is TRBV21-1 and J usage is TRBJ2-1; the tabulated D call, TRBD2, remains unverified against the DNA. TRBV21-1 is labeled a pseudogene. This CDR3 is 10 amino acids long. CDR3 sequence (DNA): TGTGCCAGCAGCAAACTACGGGGGTTCTTC. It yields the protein CASSKLRGFF.

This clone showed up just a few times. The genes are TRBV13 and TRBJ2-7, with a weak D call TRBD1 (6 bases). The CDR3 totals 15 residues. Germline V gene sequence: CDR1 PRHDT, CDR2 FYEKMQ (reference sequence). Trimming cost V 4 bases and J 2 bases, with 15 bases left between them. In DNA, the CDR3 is TGTGCCAGCAGCTCCTTGGGACAAAGGACCTACGAGCAGTACTTC. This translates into CASSSLGQRTYEQYF.

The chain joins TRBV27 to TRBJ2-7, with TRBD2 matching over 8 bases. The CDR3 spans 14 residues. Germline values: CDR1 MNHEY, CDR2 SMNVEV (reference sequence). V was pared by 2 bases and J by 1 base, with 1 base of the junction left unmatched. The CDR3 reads CASSLRGGSYEQYF. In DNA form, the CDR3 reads TGTGCCAGCAGTTTACGGGGGGGTTCCTACGAGCAGTACTTC.

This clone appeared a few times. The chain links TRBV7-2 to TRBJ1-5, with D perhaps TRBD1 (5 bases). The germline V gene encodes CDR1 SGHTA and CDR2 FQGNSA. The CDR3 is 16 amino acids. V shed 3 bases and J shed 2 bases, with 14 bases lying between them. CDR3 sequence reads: CASSLSAGYGNQPQHF. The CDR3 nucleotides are TGTGCCAGCAGCTTGTCGGCAGGGTACGGCAATCAGCCCCAGCATTTT.

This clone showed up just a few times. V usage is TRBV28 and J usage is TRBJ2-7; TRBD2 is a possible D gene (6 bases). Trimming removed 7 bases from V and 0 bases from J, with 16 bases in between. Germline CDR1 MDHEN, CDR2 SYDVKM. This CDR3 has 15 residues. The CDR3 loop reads CASTLSGTLSYEQYF. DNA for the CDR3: TGTGCCAGCACCCTTTCCGGGACTCTCTCCTACGAGCAGTACTTC.

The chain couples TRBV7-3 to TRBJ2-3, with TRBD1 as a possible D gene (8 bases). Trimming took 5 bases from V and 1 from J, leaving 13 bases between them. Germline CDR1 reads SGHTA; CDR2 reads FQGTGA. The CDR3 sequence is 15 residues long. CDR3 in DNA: TGTGCCAGCAGCCCAGCGGGACAGGGCACAGATACGCAGTATTTT. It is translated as CASSPAGQGTDTQYF.

CDR3 bases: TGCGCCAGCAGCTTGGAGTTGGGTTGGGCCGAGCAGTACTTC. Protein product: CASSLELGWAEQYF. V is TRBV5-1 and J is TRBJ2-7, with D hard to call. CDR1 and CDR2 (germline): SGHRS, YFSETQ. CDR3 length: 14 amino acids. Trimming cost V 0 bases and J 6 bases, with 13 bases left between them.

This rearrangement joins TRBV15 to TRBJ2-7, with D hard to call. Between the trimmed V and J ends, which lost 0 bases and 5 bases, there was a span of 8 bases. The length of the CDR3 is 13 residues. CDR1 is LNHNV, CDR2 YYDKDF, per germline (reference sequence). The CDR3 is CATSRDVVDEQYF. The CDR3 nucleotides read TGTGCCACCAGCAGAGATGTGGTAGACGAGCAGTACTTC. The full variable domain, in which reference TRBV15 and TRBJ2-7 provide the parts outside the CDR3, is DAMVIQNPRYQVTQFGKPVTLSCSQTLNHNVMYWYQQKSSQAPKLLFHYYDKDFNNEADTPDNFQSRRPNTSFCFLDIRSPGLGDTAMYLCATSRDVVDEQYFGPGTRLTVT.

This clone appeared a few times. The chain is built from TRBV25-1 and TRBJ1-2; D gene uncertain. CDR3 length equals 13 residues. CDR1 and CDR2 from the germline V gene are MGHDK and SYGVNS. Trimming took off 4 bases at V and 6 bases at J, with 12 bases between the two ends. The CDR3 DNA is TGTGCCAGCAGTGTCTGGACTTTGGATGGCTACACCTTC. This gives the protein CASSVWTLDGYTF.

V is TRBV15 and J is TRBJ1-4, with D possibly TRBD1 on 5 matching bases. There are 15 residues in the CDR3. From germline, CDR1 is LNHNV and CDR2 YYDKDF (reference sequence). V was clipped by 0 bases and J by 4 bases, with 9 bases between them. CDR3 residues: CATSRDQGFNEKLFF. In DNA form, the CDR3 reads TGTGCCACCAGCAGAGATCAGGGTTTTAATGAAAAACTGTTTTTT.

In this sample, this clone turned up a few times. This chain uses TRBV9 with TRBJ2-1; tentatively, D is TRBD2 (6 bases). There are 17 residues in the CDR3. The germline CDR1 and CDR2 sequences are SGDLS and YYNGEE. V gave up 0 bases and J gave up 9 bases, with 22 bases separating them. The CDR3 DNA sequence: TGTGCCAGCAGCGTAGCCGCCCCCATGGCCCCCGGGAGTGAGCAGTTCTTC. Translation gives CASSVAAPMAPGSEQFF.